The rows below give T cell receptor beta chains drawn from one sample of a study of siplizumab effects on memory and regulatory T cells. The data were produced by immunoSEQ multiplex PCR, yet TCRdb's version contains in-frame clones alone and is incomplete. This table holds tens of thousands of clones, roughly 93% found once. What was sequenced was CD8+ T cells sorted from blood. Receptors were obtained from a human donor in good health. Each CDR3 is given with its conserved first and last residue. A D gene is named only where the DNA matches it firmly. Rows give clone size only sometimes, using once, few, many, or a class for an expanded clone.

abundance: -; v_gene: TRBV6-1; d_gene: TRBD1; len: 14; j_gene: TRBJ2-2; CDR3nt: TGTGCCATAAACCCCGGGACAGCCACCGGGGAGCTGTTTTTT; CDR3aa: CAINPGTATGELFF
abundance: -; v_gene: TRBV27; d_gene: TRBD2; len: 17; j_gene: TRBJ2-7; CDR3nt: TGTGCCAGCAGTTTATCCCCACTAGCGGGAGGGCCGCGGGAGCAGTACTTC; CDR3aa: CASSLSPLAGGPREQYF
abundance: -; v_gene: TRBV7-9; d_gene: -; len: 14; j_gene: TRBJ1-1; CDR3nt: TGTGCCAGCAGCTTAGCAGGGGGGAACACTGAAGCTTTCTTT; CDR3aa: CASSLAGGNTEAFF
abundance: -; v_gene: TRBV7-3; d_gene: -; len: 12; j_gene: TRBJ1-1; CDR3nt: TGTGCCAGCAGCCACGGGGACACTGAAGCTTTCTTT; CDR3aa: CASSHGDTEAFF
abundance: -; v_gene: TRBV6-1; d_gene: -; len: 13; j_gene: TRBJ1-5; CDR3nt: TGTGCCAGCAGTGCCGGGAGCAATCAGCCCCAGCATTTT; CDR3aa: CASSAGSNQPQHF
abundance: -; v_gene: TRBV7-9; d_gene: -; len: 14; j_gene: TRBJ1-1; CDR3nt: TGTGCCAGCAGCTTAGTACAGCCGAACACTGAAGCTTTCTTT; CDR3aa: CASSLVQPNTEAFF
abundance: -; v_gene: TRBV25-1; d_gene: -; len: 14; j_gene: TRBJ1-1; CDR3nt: TGTGCCAGCAGTGAAGGTGGGGCAGGCACTGAAGCTTTCTTT; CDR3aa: CASSEGGAGTEAFF
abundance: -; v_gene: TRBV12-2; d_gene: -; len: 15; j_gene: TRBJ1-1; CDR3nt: TGTGCAAGTCGCTTGCCGAGCTTAATGAACACTGAAGCTTTCTTT; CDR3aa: CASRLPSLMNTEAFF
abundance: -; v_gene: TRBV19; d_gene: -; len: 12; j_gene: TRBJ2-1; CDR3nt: TGTGCCAGTAGTATAGGACTCAATGAGCAGTTCTTC; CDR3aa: CASSIGLNEQFF
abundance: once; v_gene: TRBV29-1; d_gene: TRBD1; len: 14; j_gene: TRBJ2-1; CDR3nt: TGCAGCGTCGAGGGACAGGGATCCTACAATGAGCAGTTCTTC; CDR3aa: CSVEGQGSYNEQFF
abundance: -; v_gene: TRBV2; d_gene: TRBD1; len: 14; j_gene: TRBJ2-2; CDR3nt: TGTGCCAGCAGACAGGGGTTAAGCACCGGGGAGCTGTTTTTT; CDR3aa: CASRQGLSTGELFF
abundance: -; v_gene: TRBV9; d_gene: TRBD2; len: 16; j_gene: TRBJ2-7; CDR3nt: TGTGCCAGCAGCGTCTCCCTGGCGGGAGAAAGGAACGAGCAGTACTTC; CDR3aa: CASSVSLAGERNEQYF
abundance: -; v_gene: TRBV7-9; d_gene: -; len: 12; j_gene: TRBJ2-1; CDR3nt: TGTGCCAGCAGCTTAAGTAAGGATGAGCAGTTCTTC; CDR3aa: CASSLSKDEQFF
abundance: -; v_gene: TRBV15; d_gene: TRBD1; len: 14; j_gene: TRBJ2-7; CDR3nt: TGTGCCACCAGCAGAACAGGGGATGACTACGAGCAGTACTTC; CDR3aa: CATSRTGDDYEQYF
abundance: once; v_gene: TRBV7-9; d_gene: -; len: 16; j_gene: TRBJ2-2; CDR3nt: TGTGCCAGCAGCTTGGGTTGGACAGATAACACCGGGGAGCTGTTTTTT; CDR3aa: CASSLGWTDNTGELFF
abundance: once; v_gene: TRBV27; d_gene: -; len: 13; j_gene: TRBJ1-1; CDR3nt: TGTGCCAGCAGTATAAACAGTAACACTGAAGCTTTCTTT; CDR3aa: CASSINSNTEAFF
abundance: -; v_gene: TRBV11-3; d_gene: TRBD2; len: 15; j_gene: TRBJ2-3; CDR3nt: TGTGCCAGCAGCTTACCAGCGGGAGGCCCAGATACGCAGTATTTT; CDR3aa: CASSLPAGGPDTQYF